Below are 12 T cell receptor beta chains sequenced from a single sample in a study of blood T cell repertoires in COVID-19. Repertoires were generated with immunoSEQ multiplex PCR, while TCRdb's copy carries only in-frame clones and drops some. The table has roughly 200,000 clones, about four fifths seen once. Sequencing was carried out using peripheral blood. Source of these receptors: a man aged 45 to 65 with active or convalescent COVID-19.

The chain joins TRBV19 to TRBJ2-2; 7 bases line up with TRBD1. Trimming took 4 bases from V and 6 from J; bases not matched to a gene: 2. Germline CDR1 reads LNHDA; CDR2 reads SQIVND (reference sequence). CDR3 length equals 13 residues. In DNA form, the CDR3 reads TGTGCCAGTAGTACGACAGGGTCCGGGGAGCTGTTTTTT. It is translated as CASSTTGSGELFF.

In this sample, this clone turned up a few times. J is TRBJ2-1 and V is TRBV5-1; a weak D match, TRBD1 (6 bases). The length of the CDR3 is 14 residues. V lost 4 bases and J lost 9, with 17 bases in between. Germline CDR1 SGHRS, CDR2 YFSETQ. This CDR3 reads CASSGTSTEGEQFF. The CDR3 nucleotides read TGCGCCAGCAGCGGGACATCGACTGAGGGTGAGCAGTTCTTC.

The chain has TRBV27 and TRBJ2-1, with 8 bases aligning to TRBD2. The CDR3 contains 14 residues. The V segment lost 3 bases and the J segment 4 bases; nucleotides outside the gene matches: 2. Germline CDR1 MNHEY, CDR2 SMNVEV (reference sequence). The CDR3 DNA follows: TGTGCCAGCAGTTTCGAGCGGGGGTACAATGAGCAGTTCTTC. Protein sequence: CASSFERGYNEQFF.

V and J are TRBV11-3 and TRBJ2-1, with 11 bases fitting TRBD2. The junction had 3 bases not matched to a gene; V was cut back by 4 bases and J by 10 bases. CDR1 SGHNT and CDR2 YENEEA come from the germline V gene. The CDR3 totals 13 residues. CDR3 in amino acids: CASSSLAGGEQFF. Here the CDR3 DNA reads TGTGCCAGCAGCTCCCTAGCGGGGGGAGAGCAGTTCTTC. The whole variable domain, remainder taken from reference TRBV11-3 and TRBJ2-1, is EAGVVQSPRYKIIEKKQPVAFWCNPISGHNTLYWYLQNLGQGPELLIRYENEEAVDDSQLPKDRFSAERLKGVDSTLKIQPAELGDSAVYLCASSSLAGGEQFFGPGTRLTVL.

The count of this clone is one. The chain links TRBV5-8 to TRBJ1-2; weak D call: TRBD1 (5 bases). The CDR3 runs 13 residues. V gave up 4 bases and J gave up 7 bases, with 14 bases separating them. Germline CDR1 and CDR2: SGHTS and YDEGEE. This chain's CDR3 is CASSRNRDSGYTF. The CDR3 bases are TGTGCCAGCAGCCGAAACCGGGACTCTGGCTACACCTTC.

The CDR3 DNA sequence: TGTGCCAGCAGCTTGCTCGTCGGGGAGCTGTTTTTT. Translation: CASSLLVGELFF. The rearrangement links TRBV5-6 to TRBJ2-2; D is uncertain. Looked up from germline, CDR1 is SGHDT and CDR2 is YYEEEE. The CDR3 loop spans 12 amino acids. Trimming shortened V by 1 base and J by 7 bases, and 5 bases separated the two germline ends.

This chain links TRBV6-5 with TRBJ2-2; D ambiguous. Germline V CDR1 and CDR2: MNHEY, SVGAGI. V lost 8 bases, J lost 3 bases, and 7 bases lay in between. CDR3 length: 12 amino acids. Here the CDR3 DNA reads TGTGCCAGCCCAGAGGACACCGGGGAGCTGTTTTTT. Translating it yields CASPEDTGELFF.

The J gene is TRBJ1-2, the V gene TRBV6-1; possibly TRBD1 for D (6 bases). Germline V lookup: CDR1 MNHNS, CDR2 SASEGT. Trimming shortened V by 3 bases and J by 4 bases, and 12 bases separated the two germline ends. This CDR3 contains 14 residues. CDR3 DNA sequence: TGTGCCAGCAGTGATATTGGACAGCGCTATGGCTACACCTTC. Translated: CASSDIGQRYGYTF.

The CDR3 here is CASTYDRAYEQYF. The CDR3, as DNA: TGTGCCAGCACCTATGACAGAGCCTACGAGCAGTACTTC. The gene calls are TRBV2 and TRBJ2-7, with D possibly TRBD1 on 5 matching bases. The germline V and J ends were trimmed by 7 bases and 2 bases, with 12 bases remaining between them. Germline V lookup: CDR1 SNHLY, CDR2 FYNNEI. The CDR3 loop spans 13 amino acids.

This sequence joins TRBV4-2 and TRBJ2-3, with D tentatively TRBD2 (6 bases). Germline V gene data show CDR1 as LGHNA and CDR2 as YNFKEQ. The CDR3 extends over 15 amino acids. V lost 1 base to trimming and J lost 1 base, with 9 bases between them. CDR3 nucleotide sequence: TGTGCCAGCAGCCAAGGGCCGGGGGGCACAGATACGCAGTATTTT. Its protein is CASSQGPGGTDTQYF.

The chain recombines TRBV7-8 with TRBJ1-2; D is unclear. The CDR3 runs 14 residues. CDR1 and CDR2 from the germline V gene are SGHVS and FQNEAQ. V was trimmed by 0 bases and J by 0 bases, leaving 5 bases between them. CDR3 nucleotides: TGTGCCAGCAGCTTAGCGACATCTAACTATGGCTACACCTTC. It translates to CASSLATSNYGYTF.

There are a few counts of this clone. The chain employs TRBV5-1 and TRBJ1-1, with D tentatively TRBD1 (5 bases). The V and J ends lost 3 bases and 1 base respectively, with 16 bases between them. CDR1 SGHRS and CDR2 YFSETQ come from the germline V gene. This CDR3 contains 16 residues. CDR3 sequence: CASSWRAGPKNTEAFF. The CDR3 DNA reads TGCGCCAGCAGCTGGAGGGCGGGACCGAAGAACACTGAAGCTTTCTTT. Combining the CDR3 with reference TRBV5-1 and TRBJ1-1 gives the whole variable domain KAGVTQTPRYLIKTRGQQVTLSCSPISGHRSVSWYQQTPGQGLQFLFEYFSETQRNKGNFPGRFSGRQFSNSRSEMNVSTLELGDSALYLCASSWRAGPKNTEAFFGQGTRLTVV.